These 10 T cell receptor beta chains came from one sample sequenced in a study of long-term antiretroviral therapy in people with HIV. Version v3.0 of the immunoSEQ assay was performed at survey level. Method: immunoSEQ multiplex PCR; TCRdb's copy keeps in-frame clones and lacks some. The top ten hold roughly 9.4% of the sample, which has around 23,000 clones, roughly 87% seen once. The sample in question was unsorted PBMCs, obtained 1.8 years before starting antiretroviral therapy. The receptors originated from a middle-aged man with HIV.

Only one count was recorded for this clone. J is TRBJ2-5 and V is TRBV29-1; a weak D match, TRBD1 (7 bases). In germline, CDR1 is SQVTM, CDR2 ANQGSEA. The CDR3 is 13 residues long. Trimming stripped 6 bases from V and 2 bases from J, with 13 bases between. The CDR3 is CSVSTGTQETQYF. As DNA, the CDR3 is TGCAGCGTATCGACAGGGACTCAAGAGACCCAGTACTTC.

The chain carries TRBV5-5 and TRBJ2-2; D unresolved. Germline CDR1 reads SGHKS; CDR2 reads YYEKEE (reference sequence). The CDR3 contains 14 residues. Trimming stripped 7 bases from V and 1 base from J, with 11 bases between. In DNA, the CDR3 is TGTGCCAGCCACGAGCGACAGAACACCGGGGAGCTGTTTTTT. Protein product: CASHERQNTGELFF. Based on the CDR3 plus reference TRBV5-5 and TRBJ2-2, the full variable domain is DAGVTQSPTHLIKTRGQQVTLRCSPISGHKSVSWYQQVLGQGPQFIFQYYEKEERGRGNFPDRFSARQFPNYSSELNVNALLLGDSALYLCASHERQNTGELFFGEGSRLTVL.

The rearrangement joins TRBV18 to TRBJ2-7, with 9 bases that match TRBD2. The germline V gene encodes CDR1 KGHSH and CDR2 LQKENI. The ends lost 3 bases at V and 0 bases at J; junction bases unmatched: 6. The CDR3 covers 16 residues. CDR3 region: CASSPLLAGGSYEQYF. The CDR3 nucleotides are TGTGCCAGCTCACCCCTACTAGCGGGCGGCTCCTACGAGCAGTACTTC. Full variable domain (remainder filled in from reference TRBV18 and TRBJ2-7): NAGVMQNPRHLVRRRGQEARLRCSPMKGHSHVYWYRQLPEEGLKFMVYLQKENIIDESGMPKERFSAEFPKEGPSILRIQQVVRGDSAAYFCASSPLLAGGSYEQYFGPGTRLTVT.

This clone turned up a few times. The chain links TRBV11-1 to TRBJ2-7; tentative D call: TRBD1 (6 bases). The CDR3 consists of 13 residues. The V end was cut by 4 bases, the J end by 5 bases, with 12 bases between. The V gene's germline CDR1 is SGHAT and CDR2 FQDESV (reference sequence). The CDR3 sequence is CASSYREMHEQYF. The CDR3 region has the DNA TGTGCCAGCAGCTACAGGGAAATGCACGAGCAGTACTTC.

The V and J genes are TRBV9 and TRBJ2-3; D is unresolved. The CDR3 runs to 14 residues. V was pared by 0 bases and J by 0 bases, with 5 bases between. Germline lookup yields CDR1 SGDLS and CDR2 YYNGEE. The CDR3 loop reads CASSVVGSTDTQYF. Written as DNA, the CDR3 is TGTGCCAGCAGCGTAGTTGGTAGCACAGATACGCAGTATTTT.

The chain recombines TRBV7-9 with TRBJ2-2; the match to TRBD2 covers 9 bases. From germline, CDR1 is SEHNR and CDR2 FQNEAQ (reference sequence). J gave up 0 bases and V 3 bases, and 5 bases lay outside the gene matches. The CDR3 is 17 residues long. The CDR3 region has the DNA TGTGCCAGCAGCTTTTCGCTAGCGGGGACGAACACCGGGGAGCTGTTTTTT. Translating it yields CASSFSLAGTNTGELFF. The whole variable domain, filled in from reference TRBV7-9 and TRBJ2-2, reads DTGVSQNPRHKITKRGQNVTFRCDPISEHNRLYWYRQTLGQGPEFLTYFQNEAQLEKSRLLSDRFSAERPKGSFSTLEIQRTEQGDSAMYLCASSFSLAGTNTGELFFGEGSRLTVL.

The V call is TRBV6-5, the J call TRBJ1-2, with 7 bases matching TRBD1. CDR3 size: 13 residues. Germline CDR1 MNHEY, CDR2 SVGAGI. The ends lost 6 bases at V and 7 bases at J; junction bases unmatched: 8. CDR3 sequence (DNA): TGTGCCAGCAGGAGGAGGGGGCGAGTTGGCTACACCTTC. Translated, it gives CASRRRGRVGYTF.

This chain uses TRBV29-1 with TRBJ2-5, with D possibly matching TRBD2 (7 bases). This CDR3 is 14 amino acids long. The V end was cut by 3 bases, the J end by 7 bases, with 18 bases between. Germline V CDR1 and CDR2: SQVTM, ANQGSEA. CDR3 residues: CSVERWGGPGTQYF. In DNA form, the CDR3 reads TGCAGCGTTGAGAGGTGGGGGGGCCCCGGGACCCAGTACTTC.

This chain joins TRBV7-2 and TRBJ2-7; D is possibly TRBD1 (6 bases). The CDR3 loop spans 16 amino acids. Trimming shortened V by 5 bases and J by 3 bases, and 20 bases separated the two germline ends. CDR1 is SGHTA, CDR2 FQGNSA, per germline. CDR3 amino acids: CASSLEPTGIGYEQYF. CDR3 nucleotide sequence: TGTGCCAGCAGCCTGGAACCTACAGGGATCGGCTACGAGCAGTACTTC.

This sequence joins TRBV19 and TRBJ1-5; D not resolved. Germline loops: CDR1 LNHDA, CDR2 SQIVND (reference sequence). The germline V and J ends were trimmed by 7 bases and 1 base, with 11 bases remaining between them. CDR3 length: 14 amino acids. Written as DNA, the CDR3 is TGTGCCAGTACCCCTCTCTGGAGCAATCAGCCCCAGCATTTT. Translating gives CASTPLWSNQPQHF.